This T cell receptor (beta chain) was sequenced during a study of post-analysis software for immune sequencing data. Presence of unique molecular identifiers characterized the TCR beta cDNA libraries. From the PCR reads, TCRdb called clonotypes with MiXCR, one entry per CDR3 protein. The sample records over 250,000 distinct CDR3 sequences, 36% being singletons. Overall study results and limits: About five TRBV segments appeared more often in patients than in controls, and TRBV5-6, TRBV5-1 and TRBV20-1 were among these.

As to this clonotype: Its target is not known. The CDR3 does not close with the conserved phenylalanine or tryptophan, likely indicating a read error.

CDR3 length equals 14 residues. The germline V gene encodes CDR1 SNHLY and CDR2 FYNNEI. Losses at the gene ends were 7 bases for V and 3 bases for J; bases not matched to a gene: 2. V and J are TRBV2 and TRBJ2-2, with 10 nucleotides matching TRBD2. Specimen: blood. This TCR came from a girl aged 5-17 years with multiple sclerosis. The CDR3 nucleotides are TGTGCCAGCAACAGCGGGAGGGACACCGGGGAGCTGTTTGTT. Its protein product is CASNSGRDTGELFV.